The subject of this entry is one TCR beta chain. The germline V and J ends were trimmed by 4 bases and 2 bases, with 8 bases remaining between them. This CDR3 region has 13 residues. CDR1 is SNHLY and CDR2 is FYNNEI in the germline V gene. Sequenced by immunoSEQ multiplex PCR; TCRdb stores in-frame clones only, minus some. The sample comprises roughly 100,000 clones, about 89% of which are singletons, and over 15% rests with the top ten. The data originate from a study of T cell responses to AZD1222 COVID-19 vaccine. The chain joins TRBV2 to TRBJ2-5; the D call may be TRBD1 or TRBD2 (5 bases each). The specimen was peripheral blood, collected on day 0 of AZD1222 vaccination. The clonotype originates from an adult in good health. In DNA, the CDR3 is TGTGCCAGCAGTGTGGGGGAACAAGAGACCCAGTACTTC. Translation: CASSVGEQETQYF.